Presented here are 27 T cell receptor beta chains from one specimen sequenced in a study of blood T cell repertoires in COVID-19. Generated by immunoSEQ multiplex PCR, the TCRdb table keeps only in-frame clones and is missing some. This table has a few hundred thousand clones, roughly 89% appearing once. Sequencing used PBMCs or T cells enriched from blood (not recorded which). The receptor source for this set is a woman in her 30s who had recovered from COVID-19.

CDR3 in DNA: TGTGCCTGGGGGGGGTATGGACAGGGCAGTGGCTACACCTTC. This encodes CAWGGYGQGSGYTF. The chain has TRBV30 and TRBJ1-2, with 8 nucleotides matching TRBD1. With 5 bases clipped from V and 7 bases from J, the junction kept 12 bases outside the gene matches. Germline V gives CDR1 GTSNPN, CDR2 SVGIG (reference sequence). The CDR3 has 14 amino acids.

This clone was detected only once. The chain employs TRBV7-6 and TRBJ1-4, with a tentative D call TRBD1 (5 bases). The V gene's germline CDR1 is SGHVS and CDR2 FNYEAQ. V was trimmed by 5 bases and J by 2 bases, leaving 15 bases between them. The CDR3 loop spans 16 amino acids. This chain's CDR3 is CASSPLWGGTNEKLFF. The CDR3 region has the DNA TGTGCCAGCAGCCCCCTATGGGGGGGGACTAATGAAAAACTGTTTTTT.

The chain recombines TRBV6-4 with TRBJ2-1; maybe TRBD2 (5 bases). V was trimmed by 6 bases and J by 2 bases, leaving 14 bases between them. The CDR3 loop spans 15 amino acids. Germline CDR1 is MRHNA and CDR2 is SNTAGT. The CDR3 nucleotides are TGTGCCAGCAGCGCCTTGGCGGGTCCCTACAATGAGCAGTTCTTC. This translates into CASSALAGPYNEQFF.

This chain links TRBV29-1 with TRBJ1-1; D not resolved. Germline V lookup: CDR1 SQVTM, CDR2 ANQGSEA. The length of the CDR3 is 12 residues. Trimming removed 1 base from V and 3 bases from J, with 6 bases in between. The CDR3 here is CSVEGTDTEAFF. The CDR3 DNA sequence: TGCAGCGTTGAAGGTACAGACACTGAAGCTTTCTTT.

V and J are TRBV4-3 and TRBJ2-1, with 7 positions matching TRBD2. Germline CDR1 and CDR2: LGHNA and YSLEER. This CDR3 comprises 18 residues. V shed 0 bases, J shed 0 bases, and the junction held 8 bases outside the gene matches. This chain's CDR3 is CASSQDGPGRSSYNEQFF. CDR3 DNA: TGCGCCAGCAGCCAAGATGGGCCCGGGAGGAGCTCCTACAATGAGCAGTTCTTC.

The chain recombines TRBV19 with TRBJ2-2; 9 nucleotides align to TRBD1. Germline trimming cut 3 bases from V and 5 bases from J; bases unmatched to any gene: 4. The CDR3 sequence is 15 residues long. Germline values: CDR1 LNHDA, CDR2 SQIVND (reference sequence). The CDR3 nucleotides read TGTGCCAGTAGTATGGGGACAGGGAGGACCGGGGAGCTGTTTTTT. Encoded protein: CASSMGTGRTGELFF. Full variable domain (rest looked up from reference TRBV19 and TRBJ2-2): DGGITQSPKYLFRKEGQNVTLSCEQNLNHDAMYWYRQDPGQGLRLIYYSQIVNDFQKGDIAEGYSVSREKKESFPLTVTSAQKNPTAFYLCASSMGTGRTGELFFGEGSRLTVL.

The rearrangement uses TRBV15 and TRBJ2-7; TRBD1 agrees at 8 bases. V shed 5 bases, J shed 1 base, and the junction held 4 bases outside the gene matches. The CDR3 is 14 amino acids. Germline-derived CDR1 and CDR2 are LNHNV and YYDKDF (reference sequence). The CDR3 reads CATSGDRGSYEQYF. The CDR3 DNA reads as TGTGCCACCAGCGGCGACAGGGGATCCTACGAGCAGTACTTC.

There are many counts of this clone. The chain has TRBV6-4 and TRBJ2-1; D may be TRBD2 (6 bases). There are 16 residues in the CDR3. The V end lost 0 bases, the J end lost 0 bases, and 9 bases lay between the germline ends. CDR1 and CDR2 from the germline V gene are MRHNA and SNTAGT. The DNA for the CDR3 is TGTGCCAGCAGTGACTCCGGGACTGGCTCCTACAATGAGCAGTTCTTC. Encoded protein: CASSDSGTGSYNEQFF.

This chain joins TRBV9 and TRBJ2-2, with TRBD2 as a possible D gene (5 bases). Deletions cut 0 bases from V and 5 bases from J, with 11 bases between. CDR1 SGDLS and CDR2 YYNGEE come from the germline V gene. The CDR3 consists of 15 residues. The CDR3 sequence: CASSVVGWETGELFF. CDR3 DNA sequence: TGTGCCAGCAGCGTAGTAGGTTGGGAGACCGGGGAGCTGTTTTTT.

V usage is TRBV2 and J usage is TRBJ1-1; tentative D call: TRBD1 (5 bases). Germline V gene data show CDR1 as SNHLY and CDR2 as FYNNEI. CDR3 length: 14 amino acids. The V end was cut by 7 bases, the J end by 0 bases, with 12 bases between. The CDR3 here is CASTQTELNTEAFF. CDR3 nucleotides: TGTGCCAGCACTCAGACAGAGTTGAACACTGAAGCTTTCTTT.

The gene calls are TRBV4-3 and TRBJ1-1, with TRBD1 matching 12 bases. J gave up 5 bases and V 6 bases, and 10 bases lay outside the gene matches. The CDR3 covers 16 residues. Germline values: CDR1 LGHNA, CDR2 YSLEER. The CDR3 sequence is CASRRDRGLQETEAFF. The CDR3 coding sequence is TGCGCCAGCAGACGGGACAGGGGGCTTCAGGAGACTGAAGCTTTCTTT.

V usage is TRBV25-1 and J usage is TRBJ1-1; perhaps TRBD1 as D (6 bases). V lost 4 bases and J lost 3, with 15 bases in between. The CDR3 consists of 15 residues. Germline assignment: CDR1 MGHDK and CDR2 SYGVNS. CDR3 loop: CASSVAGAGYTEAFF. As DNA, the CDR3 is TGTGCCAGCAGTGTCGCAGGGGCAGGGTACACTGAAGCTTTCTTT.

This clone was detected once. The chain has TRBV2 and TRBJ1-3; no definite D call. The germline V and J ends were trimmed by 3 bases and 0 bases, with 9 bases remaining between them. This CDR3 has 15 amino acids. Germline values: CDR1 SNHLY, CDR2 FYNNEI. The DNA for the CDR3 is TGTGCCAGCAGTGAGGAGGTTCTCTCTGGAAACACCATATATTTT. It encodes CASSEEVLSGNTIYF.

The chain carries TRBV12-3 or TRBV12-4 and TRBJ2-4; the D is unclear. V lost 11 bases and J lost 7, with 12 bases in between. CDR3 length: 11 residues. CDR3 DNA sequence: TGTGCCTCCACGCGGTACAACATTCAGTACTTC. It specifies CASTRYNIQYF.

V usage is TRBV10-3 and J usage is TRBJ1-1, with 7 bases lining up with TRBD1. V trimming: 0 bases; J trimming: 4 bases; junction bases outside the gene matches: 2. This CDR3 contains 14 residues. Germline loops: CDR1 ENHRY, CDR2 SYGVKD. CDR3 DNA: TGTGCCATCAGTGAGTCGCAGGGGGTCACTGAAGCTTTCTTT. This sequence encodes CAISESQGVTEAFF.

This rearrangement joins TRBV5-1 to TRBJ2-7, with D possibly matching TRBD2 (6 bases). The CDR3 is 15 residues long. Per the germline V gene, CDR1 is SGHRS and CDR2 is YFSETQ. Trimming removed 6 bases at V and 2 bases at J, with 18 bases between. The CDR3 nucleotides are TGCGCCAGCAACCGAGGAGCGGGCCAACCCTACGAGCAGTACTTC. This gives the protein CASNRGAGQPYEQYF. Full variable domain (missing parts from reference TRBV5-1 and TRBJ2-7): KAGVTQTPRYLIKTRGQQVTLSCSPISGHRSVSWYQQTPGQGLQFLFEYFSETQRNKGNFPGRFSGRQFSNSRSEMNVSTLELGDSALYLCASNRGAGQPYEQYFGPGTRLTVT.

This clone has just one count. The CDR3 coding sequence is TGTGCCAGCAGCGTAGAAGGGCTAGCGGGAGGCTCCTACGAGCAGTACTTC. This gives the protein CASSVEGLAGGSYEQYF. The chain uses TRBV9 and TRBJ2-7; 11 bases align to TRBD2. The trim removed 0 bases at V and 0 bases at J, leaving 5 bases unmatched. Germline V CDR1 and CDR2: SGDLS, YYNGEE. The CDR3 is 17 residues long. Combining the CDR3 with reference TRBV9 and TRBJ2-7 gives the whole variable domain DSGVTQTPKHLITATGQRVTLRCSPRSGDLSVYWYQQSLDQGLQFLIQYYNGEERAKGNILERFSAQQFPDLHSELNLSSLELGDSALYFCASSVEGLAGGSYEQYFGPGTRLTVT.

The chain links TRBV3-1 (or the pseudogene TRBV3-2) to TRBJ2-2; a possible D gene is TRBD2 (5 bases). V dropped 6 bases and J dropped 1 base, with 12 bases sitting between them. The CDR3 spans 15 residues. Germline V lookup: CDR1 LGHDT, CDR2 YNNKEL (reference sequence). CDR3 bases: TGTGCCAGCAGTCAAAGACGGGAGAACACCGGGGAGCTGTTTTTT. This codes for CASSQRRENTGELFF.

The chain joins TRBV27 to TRBJ1-1; maybe TRBD1 (5 bases). The CDR3 contains 16 residues. Trimming removed 0 bases at V and 1 base at J, with 12 bases between. Germline V gives CDR1 MNHEY, CDR2 SMNVEV (reference sequence). The DNA of the CDR3 is TGTGCCAGCAGTTTATCGATGACGGACACGAACACTGAAGCTTTCTTT. Protein: CASSLSMTDTNTEAFF.

The chain is built from TRBV18 and TRBJ1-2; no firm D call. Germline CDR1 KGHSH, CDR2 LQKENI. Trimming pared 2 bases from V and 6 bases from J, leaving 22 bases between. The CDR3 length is 17 residues. The DNA of the CDR3 is TGTGCCAGCTCACCATATCTTTTGGAGGCCGGTACGGATGGCTACACCTTC. Translated, it gives CASSPYLLEAGTDGYTF. Complete variable domain (other parts from reference TRBV18 and TRBJ1-2): NAGVMQNPRHLVRRRGQEARLRCSPMKGHSHVYWYRQLPEEGLKFMVYLQKENIIDESGMPKERFSAEFPKEGPSILRIQQVVRGDSAAYFCASSPYLLEAGTDGYTFGSGTRLTVV.

The V gene is TRBV27, the J gene TRBJ1-2; unclear D gene. From germline, CDR1 is MNHEY and CDR2 SMNVEV (reference sequence). Trimming took off 0 bases at V and 4 bases at J, with 15 bases between the two ends. The CDR3 loop spans 16 amino acids. This chain's CDR3 is CASSLSIGKGSYGYTF. The CDR3, as DNA: TGTGCCAGCAGTTTATCGATCGGGAAAGGCTCCTATGGCTACACCTTC.

The V gene is TRBV29-1, the J gene TRBJ1-1; 7 nucleotides line up with TRBD1. J gave up 7 bases and V 6 bases, and 2 bases lay outside the gene matches. Germline lookup yields CDR1 SQVTM and CDR2 ANQGSEA. This CDR3 has 10 amino acids. The CDR3 bases are TGCAGCGTCAGACAGGGTGAAGCTTTCTTT. Its translation: CSVRQGEAFF.

The chain is built from TRBV4-2 and TRBJ2-2; 14 nucleotides match TRBD2. This CDR3 is built from 19 residues. V shed 1 base, J shed 4 bases, and the junction held 8 bases outside the gene matches. CDR1 LGHNA and CDR2 YNFKEQ come from the germline V gene. The CDR3 loop reads CASSQVPGTSGSRTGELFF. In nucleotides, the CDR3 is TGTGCCAGCAGCCAAGTTCCCGGGACTAGCGGGAGTCGCACCGGGGAGCTGTTTTTT.

The V gene is TRBV25-1, the J gene TRBJ2-1; 9 nucleotides agree with TRBD2. The CDR3 has 14 residues. Germline V gene sequence: CDR1 MGHDK, CDR2 SYGVNS. Losses at the gene ends were 4 bases for V and 10 bases for J; bases not matched to a gene: 8. CDR3 nucleotide sequence: TGTGCCAGCAGTGTCGCGGGAGGGCCGGGGGAGCAGTTCTTC. Amino acids: CASSVAGGPGEQFF.

Within the sample, this clone is large. V is TRBV6-4 and J is TRBJ2-6; TRBD1 agrees at 9 bases. Germline-derived CDR1 and CDR2 are MRHNA and SNTAGT. The length of the CDR3 is 16 residues. V lost 2 bases to trimming and J lost 2 bases; unmatched junction nucleotides: 1. CDR3 nucleotide sequence: TGTGCCAGCAGTGACACAGGGGGCGCTGGGGCCAACGTCCTGACTTTC. Amino acid sequence: CASSDTGGAGANVLTF.

The chain recombines TRBV7-9 with TRBJ1-1, with a weak D call TRBD1 (5 bases). CDR1 and CDR2 from the germline V gene are SEHNR and FQNEAQ (reference sequence). There are 14 residues in the CDR3. The V gene lost 0 bases and the J gene lost 11 bases, with 16 bases spanning the gap. DNA for the CDR3: TGTGCCAGCAGCTTAGCGATGGGAACCCCAGGGGCTTTCTTT. Its translation is CASSLAMGTPGAFF. The full variable domain, with the rest looked up from reference TRBV7-9 and TRBJ1-1, is DTGVSQNPRHKITKRGQNVTFRCDPISEHNRLYWYRQTLGQGPEFLTYFQNEAQLEKSRLLSDRFSAERPKGSFSTLEIQRTEQGDSAMYLCASSLAMGTPGAFFGQGTRLTVV.

This chain connects TRBV7-9 to TRBJ2-5; the match to TRBD2 covers 8 bases. Per germline, CDR1 SEHNR and CDR2 FQNEAQ (reference sequence). The CDR3 length is 14 residues. Trimming at V came to 4 bases and at J to 5 bases, leaving 6 bases not matched to a gene. The CDR3, as DNA: TGTGCCAGCAGCTACGGACTAGCCGACGAGACCCAGTACTTC. Its translation is CASSYGLADETQYF.